Reported below is one T cell receptor beta chain. The CDR3 loop spans 18 amino acids. V lost 7 bases and J lost 5; bases outside the gene matches: 20. Germline CDR1 WSHSY, CDR2 SAAADI. Profiling relied on immunoSEQ multiplex PCR, and the TCRdb table lists in-frame clones only, not all of them. The table records about 36,000 clones, 65% to 85% of them present only once. This entry comes from a study of OX40 agonist ivuxolimab in advanced cancers. The material sequenced was CD4+ or CD8+ T cells sorted from blood, taken in a trial of the OX40 agonist ivuxolimab. The receptor was isolated from an adult with an advanced solid tumor such as melanoma, head and neck, liver or kidney cancer. The V and J genes are TRBV10-2 and TRBJ2-3; 8 positions match TRBD1. Here the CDR3 DNA reads TGCGCCAGCACTCAAACTACCAGGACAGGGTTTAGGGAAGATACGCAGTATTTT. Its translation is CASTQTTRTGFREDTQYF.